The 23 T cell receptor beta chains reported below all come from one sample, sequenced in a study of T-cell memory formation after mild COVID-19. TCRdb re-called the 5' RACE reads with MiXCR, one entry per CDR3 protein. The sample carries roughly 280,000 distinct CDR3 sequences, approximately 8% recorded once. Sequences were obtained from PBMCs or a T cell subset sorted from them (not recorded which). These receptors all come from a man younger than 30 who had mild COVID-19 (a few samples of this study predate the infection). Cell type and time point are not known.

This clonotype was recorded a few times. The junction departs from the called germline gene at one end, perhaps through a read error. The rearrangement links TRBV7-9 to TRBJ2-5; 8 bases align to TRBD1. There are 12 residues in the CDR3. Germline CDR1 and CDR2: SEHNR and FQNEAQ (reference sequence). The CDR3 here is CAGSIQGAARNF. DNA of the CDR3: TGTGCCGGATCGATCCAGGGGGCTGCCCGGAACTTC.

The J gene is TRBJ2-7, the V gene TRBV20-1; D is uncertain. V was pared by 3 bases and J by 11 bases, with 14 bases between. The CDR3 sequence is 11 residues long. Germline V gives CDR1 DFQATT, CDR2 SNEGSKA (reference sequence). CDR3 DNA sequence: TGCAGTGCTAGCCATGGGCCAGAGGAGTACTTC. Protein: CSASHGPEEYF.

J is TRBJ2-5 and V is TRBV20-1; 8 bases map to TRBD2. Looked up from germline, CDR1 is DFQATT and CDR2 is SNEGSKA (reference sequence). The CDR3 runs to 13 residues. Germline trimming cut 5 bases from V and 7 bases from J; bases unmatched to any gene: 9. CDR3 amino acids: CSAYIAGQGTQYF. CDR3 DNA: TGCAGTGCTTATATAGCGGGGCAGGGGACCCAGTACTTC.

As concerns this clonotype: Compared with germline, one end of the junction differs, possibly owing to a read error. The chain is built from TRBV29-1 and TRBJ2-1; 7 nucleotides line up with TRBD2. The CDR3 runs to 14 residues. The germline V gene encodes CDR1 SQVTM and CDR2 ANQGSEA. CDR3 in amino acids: CSLELAETYNEQFF. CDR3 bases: TGCAGCCTTGAGCTAGCGGAGACCTACAATGAGCAGTTCTTC.

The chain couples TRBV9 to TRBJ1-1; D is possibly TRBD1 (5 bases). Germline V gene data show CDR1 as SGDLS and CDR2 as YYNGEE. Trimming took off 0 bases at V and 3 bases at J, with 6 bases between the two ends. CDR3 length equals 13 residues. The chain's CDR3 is CASSVGGDTEAFF. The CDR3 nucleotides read TGTGCCAGCAGCGTAGGGGGGGACACTGAAGCTTTCTTT.

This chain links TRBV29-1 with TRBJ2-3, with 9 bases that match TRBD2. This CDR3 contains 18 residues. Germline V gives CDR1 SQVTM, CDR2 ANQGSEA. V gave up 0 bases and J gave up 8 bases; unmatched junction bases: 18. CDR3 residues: CSVEDAGGPSIPAGTQYF. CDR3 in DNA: TGCAGCGTTGAAGATGCGGGGGGGCCCTCTATCCCCGCGGGTACGCAGTATTTT.

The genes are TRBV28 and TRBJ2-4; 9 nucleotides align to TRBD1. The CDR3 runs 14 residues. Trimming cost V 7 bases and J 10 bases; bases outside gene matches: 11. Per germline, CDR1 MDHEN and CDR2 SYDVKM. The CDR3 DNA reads TGTGCCAGCAATCCATCCGGGACAGGGATAATTCAGTACTTC. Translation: CASNPSGTGIIQYF.

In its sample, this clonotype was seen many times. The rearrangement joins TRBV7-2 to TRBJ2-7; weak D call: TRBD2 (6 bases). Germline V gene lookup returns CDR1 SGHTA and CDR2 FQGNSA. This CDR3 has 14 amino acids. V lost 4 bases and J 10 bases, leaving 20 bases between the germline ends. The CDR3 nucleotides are TGTGCCAGCAGCTCAATAGGCGGGGCGCGGAACCAGTACTTC. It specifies CASSSIGGARNQYF.

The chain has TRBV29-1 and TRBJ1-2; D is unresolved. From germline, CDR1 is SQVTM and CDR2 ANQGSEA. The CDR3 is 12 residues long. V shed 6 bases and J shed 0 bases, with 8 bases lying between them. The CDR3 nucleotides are TGCAGCGTCGGAATTTCTAACTATGGCTACACCTTC. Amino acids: CSVGISNYGYTF.

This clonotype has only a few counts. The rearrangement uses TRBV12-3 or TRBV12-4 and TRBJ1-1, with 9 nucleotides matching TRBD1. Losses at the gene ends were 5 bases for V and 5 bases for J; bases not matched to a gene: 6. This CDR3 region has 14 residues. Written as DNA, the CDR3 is TGTGCCAGCAGTCAGACTGACAGGGGGACTGAAGCTTTCTTT. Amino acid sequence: CASSQTDRGTEAFF.

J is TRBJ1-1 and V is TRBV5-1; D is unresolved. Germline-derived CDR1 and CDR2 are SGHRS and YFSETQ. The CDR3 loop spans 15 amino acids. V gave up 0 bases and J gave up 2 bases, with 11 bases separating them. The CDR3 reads CASSLGEPGNTEAFF. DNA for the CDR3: TGCGCCAGCAGCTTGGGGGAGCCCGGCAACACTGAAGCTTTCTTT.

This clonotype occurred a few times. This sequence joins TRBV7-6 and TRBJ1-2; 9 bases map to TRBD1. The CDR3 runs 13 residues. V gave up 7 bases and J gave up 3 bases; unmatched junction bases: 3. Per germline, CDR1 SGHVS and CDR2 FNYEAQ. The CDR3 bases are TGTGCCAGCAAACAGGGGGCGGACTATGGCTACACCTTC. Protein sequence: CASKQGADYGYTF.

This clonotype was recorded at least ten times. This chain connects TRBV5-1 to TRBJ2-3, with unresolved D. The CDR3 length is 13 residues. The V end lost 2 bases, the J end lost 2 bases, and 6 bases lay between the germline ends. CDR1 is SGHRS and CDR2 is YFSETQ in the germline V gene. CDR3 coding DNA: TGCGCCAGCAGCTTAAGGGACACAGATACGCAGTATTTT. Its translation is CASSLRDTDTQYF.

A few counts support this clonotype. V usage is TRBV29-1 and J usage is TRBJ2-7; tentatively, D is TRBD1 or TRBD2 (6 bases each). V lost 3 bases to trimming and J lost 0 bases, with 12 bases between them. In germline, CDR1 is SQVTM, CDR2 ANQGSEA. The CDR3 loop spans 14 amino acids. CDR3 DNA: TGCAGCGTTGAGGAGGGGGGCCGCTCCTACGAGCAGTACTTC. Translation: CSVEEGGRSYEQYF.

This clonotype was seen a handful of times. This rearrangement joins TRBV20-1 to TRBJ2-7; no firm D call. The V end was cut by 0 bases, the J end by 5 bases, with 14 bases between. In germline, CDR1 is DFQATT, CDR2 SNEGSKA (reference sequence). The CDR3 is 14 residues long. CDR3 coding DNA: TGCAGTGCTAGAGATCGGGTACGTCAGCACGAGCAGTACTTC. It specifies CSARDRVRQHEQYF.

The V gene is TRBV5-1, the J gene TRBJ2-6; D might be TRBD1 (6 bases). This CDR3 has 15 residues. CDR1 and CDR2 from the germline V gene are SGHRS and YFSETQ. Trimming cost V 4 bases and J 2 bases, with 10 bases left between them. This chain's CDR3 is CASSPAGAGANVLTF. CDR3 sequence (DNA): TGCGCCAGCAGCCCGGCAGGGGCTGGGGCCAACGTCCTGACTTTC.

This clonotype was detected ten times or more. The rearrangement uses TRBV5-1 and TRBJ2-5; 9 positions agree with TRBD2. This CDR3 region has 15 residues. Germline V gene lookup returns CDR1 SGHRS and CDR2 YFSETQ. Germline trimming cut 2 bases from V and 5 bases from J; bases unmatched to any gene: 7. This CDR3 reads CASSLIAGARETQYF. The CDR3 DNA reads TGCGCCAGCAGCTTAATAGCGGGGGCCCGGGAGACCCAGTACTTC.

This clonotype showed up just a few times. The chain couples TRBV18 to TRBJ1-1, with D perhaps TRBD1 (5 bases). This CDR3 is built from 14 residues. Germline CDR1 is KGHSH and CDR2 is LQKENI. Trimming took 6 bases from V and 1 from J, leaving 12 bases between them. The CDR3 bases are TGTGCCAGCTCGACAGCAGGGCCGAACACTGAAGCTTTCTTT. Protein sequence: CASSTAGPNTEAFF.

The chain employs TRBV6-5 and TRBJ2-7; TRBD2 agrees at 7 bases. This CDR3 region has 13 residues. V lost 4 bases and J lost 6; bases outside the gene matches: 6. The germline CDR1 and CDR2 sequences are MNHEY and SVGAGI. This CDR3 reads CASSFFWGGEQYF. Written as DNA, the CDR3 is TGTGCCAGCAGTTTTTTCTGGGGGGGCGAGCAGTACTTC.

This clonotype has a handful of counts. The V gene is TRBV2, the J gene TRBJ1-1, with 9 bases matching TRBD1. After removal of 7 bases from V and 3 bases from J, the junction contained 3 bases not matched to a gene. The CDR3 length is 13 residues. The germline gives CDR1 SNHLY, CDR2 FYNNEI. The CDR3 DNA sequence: TGTGCCAGCACCCGGGACAGGGACACTGAAGCTTTCTTT. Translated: CASTRDRDTEAFF.

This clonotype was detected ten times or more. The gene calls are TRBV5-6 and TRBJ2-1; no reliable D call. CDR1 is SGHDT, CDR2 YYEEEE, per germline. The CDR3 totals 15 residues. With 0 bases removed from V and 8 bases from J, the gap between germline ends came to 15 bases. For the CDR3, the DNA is TGTGCCAGCAGCTTGGTCGTGGCTAATCGTCATGAGCAGTTCTTC. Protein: CASSLVVANRHEQFF.

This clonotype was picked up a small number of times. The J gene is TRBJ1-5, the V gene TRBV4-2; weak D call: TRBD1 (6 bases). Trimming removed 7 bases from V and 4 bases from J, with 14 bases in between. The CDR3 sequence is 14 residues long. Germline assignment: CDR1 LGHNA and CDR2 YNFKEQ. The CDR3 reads CASKGGGRNQPQHF. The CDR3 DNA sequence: TGTGCCAGCAAAGGGGGGGGGAGGAATCAGCCCCAGCATTTT.

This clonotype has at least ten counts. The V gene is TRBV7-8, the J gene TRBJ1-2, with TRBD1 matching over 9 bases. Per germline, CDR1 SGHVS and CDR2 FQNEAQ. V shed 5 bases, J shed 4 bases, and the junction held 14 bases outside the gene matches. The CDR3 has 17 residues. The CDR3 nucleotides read TGTGCCAGCAGCGGCGGGGGACAGGGTTGGGAGAGCTATGGCTACACCTTC. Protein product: CASSGGGQGWESYGYTF.